One and the same sample provided the 27 T cell receptor beta chains below, sequenced in a study of T cell responses to AZD1222 COVID-19 vaccine. The protocol was immunoSEQ multiplex PCR, while the TCRdb copy is restricted to in-frame clones and leaves out a portion. In the table there are 100,000 to 150,000 clones, around 87% of which are singletons. The sample here was peripheral blood, taken on day 0 of AZD1222 vaccination. These receptors were taken from an adult in good health.

The chain links TRBV2 to TRBJ1-6, with 9 bases aligning to TRBD1. The germline V gene encodes CDR1 SNHLY and CDR2 FYNNEI. This CDR3 region has 15 residues. After removal of 6 bases from V and 3 bases from J, the junction contained 3 bases not matched to a gene. The CDR3 DNA reads TGTGCCAGCAGCCCGGGACAGGGCTATAATTCACCCCTCCACTTT. Residues: CASSPGQGYNSPLHF.

This clone has more than one count but fewer than ten. The V and J genes are TRBV14 and TRBJ1-1; D gene ambiguous. Trimming removed 6 bases at V and 11 bases at J, with 13 bases between. This CDR3 has 11 residues. The germline CDR1 and CDR2 sequences are SGHDN and FVKESK. CDR3 nucleotides: TGTGCCAGCAGTCACACCTTTGGGGCTTTCTTT. Its protein product is CASSHTFGAFF.

The V and J genes are TRBV5-5 and TRBJ1-1, with D perhaps TRBD1 (6 bases). V lost 0 bases to trimming and J lost 4 bases, with 7 bases between them. The length of the CDR3 is 13 residues. CDR1 is SGHKS and CDR2 is YYEKEE in the germline V gene (reference sequence). The CDR3 spells CASSLEGGTEAFF. CDR3 in DNA: TGTGCCAGCAGCTTGGAGGGGGGCACTGAAGCTTTCTTT.

This clone was counted only a few times. The chain recombines TRBV6-5 with TRBJ1-1; 8 bases line up with TRBD1. V shed 7 bases and J 1 base; nucleotides not matched to a gene: 5. This CDR3 is 14 amino acids long. Germline CDR1 MNHEY, CDR2 SVGAGI. CDR3 loop: CASIRTGKNTEAFF. Here the CDR3 DNA reads TGTGCCAGCATTAGGACAGGGAAGAACACTGAAGCTTTCTTT.

This clone was counted a single time. V is TRBV27 and J is TRBJ2-7, with D perhaps TRBD2 (7 bases). The CDR3 extends over 15 amino acids. V shed 4 bases and J shed 2 bases, with 15 bases lying between them. Germline V gene data show CDR1 as MNHEY and CDR2 as SMNVEV (reference sequence). CDR3 nucleotides: TGTGCCAGCAGTTCCCGGGGGGCTCATCCCTACGAGCAGTACTTC. Translated: CASSSRGAHPYEQYF.

V gene TRBV11-2 combines with J gene TRBJ2-2; the match to TRBD2 covers 15 bases. Germline V gene lookup returns CDR1 SGHAT and CDR2 FQNNGV. The trim removed 2 bases at V and 7 bases at J, leaving 8 bases unmatched. CDR3 length: 18 amino acids. The CDR3 DNA follows: TGTGCCAGCAGCTTATTAAGGACTAGCGGGGGGGCCAGCGGGGAGCTGTTTTTT. Its translation is CASSLLRTSGGASGELFF.

The chain carries TRBV15 and TRBJ1-3; D remains ambiguous. The CDR3 sequence is 15 residues long. The germline CDR1 and CDR2 sequences are LNHNV and YYDKDF (reference sequence). The V end was cut by 0 bases, the J end by 9 bases, with 15 bases between. The DNA of the CDR3 is TGTGCCACCAGCAGAGATAATGGCCGTTCTGGCACCATATATTTT. The encoded protein is CATSRDNGRSGTIYF.

The genes are TRBV5-4 and TRBJ2-7; 8 nucleotides agree with TRBD1. The V gene end was trimmed by 4 bases and the J gene end by 2 bases; junction bases not matched to a gene: 8. The V gene's germline CDR1 is SGHNT and CDR2 YYREEE (reference sequence). The CDR3 is made up of 15 amino acids. CDR3 sequence (DNA): TGTGCCAGCAGCACGGCGACAGGGGCCGCCTACGAGCAGTACTTC. Its protein product is CASSTATGAAYEQYF. Full variable domain (outside the CDR3, taken from reference TRBV5-4 and TRBJ2-7): ETGVTQSPTHLIKTRGQQVTLRCSSQSGHNTVSWYQQALGQGPQFIFQYYREEENGRGNFPPRFSGLQFPNYSSELNVNALELDDSALYLCASSTATGAAYEQYFGPGTRLTVT.

V is TRBV5-1 and J is TRBJ2-2; TRBD2 is a possible D gene (6 bases). The CDR3 loop spans 15 amino acids. V dropped 5 bases and J dropped 7 bases, with 18 bases sitting between them. Germline-derived CDR1 and CDR2 are SGHRS and YFSETQ. The CDR3 here is CASRSGAGGGGELFF. The CDR3 DNA reads TGCGCCAGCAGGAGTGGTGCCGGGGGAGGCGGGGAGCTGTTTTTT. The entire variable domain, with the rest obtained from reference TRBV5-1 and TRBJ2-2, is as follows: KAGVTQTPRYLIKTRGQQVTLSCSPISGHRSVSWYQQTPGQGLQFLFEYFSETQRNKGNFPGRFSGRQFSNSRSEMNVSTLELGDSALYLCASRSGAGGGGELFFGEGSRLTVL.

This sequence joins TRBV7-2 and TRBJ2-1, with D hard to call. Germline V gives CDR1 SGHTA, CDR2 FQGNSA. V gave up 2 bases and J gave up 6 bases, with 5 bases separating them. The CDR3 consists of 12 residues. In DNA, the CDR3 is TGTGCCAGCAGCTTACGGCCCAATGAGCAGTTCTTC. Amino acid sequence: CASSLRPNEQFF. The complete variable domain, with remaining parts taken from reference TRBV7-2 and TRBJ2-1, reads GAGVSQSPSNKVTEKGKDVELRCDPISGHTALYWYRQSLGQGLEFLIYFQGNSAPDKSGLPSDRFSAERTGGSVSTLTIQRTQQEDSAVYLCASSLRPNEQFFGPGTRLTVL.

The V gene is TRBV7-9, the J gene TRBJ1-1; weak D call: TRBD1 (5 bases). Germline V gives CDR1 SEHNR, CDR2 FQNEAQ (reference sequence). V lost 5 bases and J lost 4, with 20 bases in between. The CDR3 covers 16 residues. CDR3 residues: CASSAGRDRGGTEAFF. Here the CDR3 DNA reads TGTGCCAGCAGCGCAGGGAGGGACCGTGGAGGCACTGAAGCTTTCTTT.

This sequence joins TRBV19 and TRBJ1-5, with a weak D call TRBD1 (6 bases). CDR3 length equals 16 residues. Trimming took 4 bases from V and 3 from J, leaving 16 bases between them. Looked up from germline, CDR1 is LNHDA and CDR2 is SQIVND (reference sequence). The CDR3 sequence is CASSTQGPRANQPQHF. CDR3 nucleotides: TGTGCCAGTAGTACACAGGGCCCCCGGGCCAATCAGCCCCAGCATTTT.

The chain employs TRBV12-3 or TRBV12-4 and TRBJ2-6; D is ambiguous. This CDR3 region has 13 residues. V was cut by 8 bases and J by 4 bases, with 9 bases left in between. The CDR3 DNA sequence: TGTGCCAGCGCCATGACAGGGGCCAACGTCCTGACTTTC. Protein sequence: CASAMTGANVLTF.

V and J are TRBV30 and TRBJ2-4; tentative D call: TRBD1 (6 bases). The CDR3 loop spans 13 amino acids. Germline V lookup: CDR1 GTSNPN, CDR2 SVGIG (reference sequence). The ends were cut back, 3 bases at V and 6 bases at J, with 12 bases in the middle. The CDR3 bases are TGTGCCTGGAGCTATGGGGGCATAAACATTCAGTACTTC. It yields the protein CAWSYGGINIQYF. Based on the CDR3 plus reference TRBV30 and TRBJ2-4, the full variable domain is SQTIHQWPATLVQPVGSPLSLECTVEGTSNPNLYWYRQAAGRGLQLLFYSVGIGQISSEVPQNLSASRPQDRQFILSSKKLLLSDSGFYLCAWSYGGINIQYFGAGTRLSVL.

The chain links TRBV5-4 to TRBJ1-4, with D uncertain. The CDR3 is 14 amino acids. Germline CDR1 and CDR2: SGHNT and YYREEE (reference sequence). Trimming cost V 5 bases and J 3 bases, with 11 bases left between them. This CDR3 reads CASSSGEANEKLFF. The CDR3 DNA sequence: TGTGCCAGCAGTTCGGGAGAAGCTAATGAAAAACTGTTTTTT.

J is TRBJ1-3 and V is TRBV6-5, with D hard to call. This CDR3 region has 14 residues. Trimming left V 2 bases short and J 2 bases short, with 7 bases between. From germline, CDR1 is MNHEY and CDR2 SVGAGI. CDR3 DNA: TGTGCCAGCAGTTACCGGAAGGCTGGAAACACCATATATTTT. Its translation: CASSYRKAGNTIYF.

The chain is built from TRBV12-3 or TRBV12-4 and TRBJ1-2; the D is unclear. V was shortened by 3 bases and J by 5 bases, with 7 bases between the two germline ends. The CDR3 has 12 amino acids. The CDR3 loop reads CASSFRVYGYTF. As DNA, the CDR3 is TGTGCCAGCAGTTTTCGAGTTTATGGCTACACCTTC.

This clone has a single count. The chain employs TRBV5-4 and TRBJ2-7, with 8 bases lining up with TRBD2. Germline V gene sequence: CDR1 SGHNT, CDR2 YYREEE (reference sequence). The V segment lost 4 bases and the J segment 6 bases; nucleotides outside the gene matches: 3. The CDR3 totals 12 residues. The CDR3 sequence is CASSGTSIEQYF. CDR3 DNA sequence: TGTGCCAGCAGCGGGACTAGTATCGAGCAGTACTTC.

The chain links TRBV6-2 or TRBV6-3 to TRBJ1-2; D is ambiguous. V lost 0 bases and J 4 bases, leaving 9 bases between the germline ends. This CDR3 region has 14 residues. Germline lookup yields CDR1 MNHEY and CDR2 SVGEGT. CDR3 coding DNA: TGTGCCAGCAGTTACTCGGCCGGACTCTATGGCTACACCTTC. Translation gives CASSYSAGLYGYTF.

This clone occurred once. The rearrangement joins TRBV5-4 to TRBJ2-5; 7 nucleotides match TRBD2. The germline V gene encodes CDR1 SGHNT and CDR2 YYREEE (reference sequence). V lost 4 bases to trimming and J lost 4 bases; unmatched junction nucleotides: 10. CDR3 length: 15 amino acids. Here the CDR3 DNA reads TGTGCCAGCAGCCCCCGGACATCGGGGGGAGAGACCCAGTACTTC. It encodes CASSPRTSGGETQYF. The full variable domain, rest sourced from reference TRBV5-4 and TRBJ2-5, is ETGVTQSPTHLIKTRGQQVTLRCSSQSGHNTVSWYQQALGQGPQFIFQYYREEENGRGNFPPRFSGLQFPNYSSELNVNALELDDSALYLCASSPRTSGGETQYFGPGTRLLVL.

V usage is TRBV6-5 and J usage is TRBJ2-3, with D maybe TRBD1 (5 bases). Germline V CDR1 and CDR2: MNHEY, SVGAGI. Trimming pared 0 bases from V and 0 bases from J, leaving 10 bases between. This CDR3 region has 16 residues. CDR3 bases: TGTGCCAGCAGTTACTCTTGGGGCCGTAGCACAGATACGCAGTATTTT. The encoded protein is CASSYSWGRSTDTQYF.

The J gene is TRBJ1-2, the V gene TRBV6-1, with TRBD1 matching 7 bases. The CDR3 extends over 14 amino acids. The germline gives CDR1 MNHNS, CDR2 SASEGT. V shed 2 bases and J 6 bases; nucleotides not matched to a gene: 6. CDR3 in DNA: TGTGCCAGCAGTGAACGGGGAGGGGGCGATGGCTACACCTTC. Encoded protein: CASSERGGGDGYTF.

CDR3 in amino acids: CVRSLGSSGGAHEQFF. DNA of the CDR3: TGTGTCAGAAGCTTAGGGTCTAGCGGGGGGGCCCATGAGCAGTTCTTC. The chain joins TRBV7-5 to TRBJ2-1; the D call in the table, TRBD2, was not verified against the DNA. TRBV7-5 is termed a pseudogene. The CDR3 is 16 amino acids.

This clone appeared once. V usage is TRBV9 and J usage is TRBJ1-1; TRBD1 matches 7 bases. V trimming: 4 bases; J trimming: 4 bases; junction bases outside the gene matches: 7. CDR3 length equals 14 residues. The germline CDR1 and CDR2 sequences are SGDLS and YYNGEE. For the CDR3, the DNA is TGTGCCAGCAGCCCGACTCAGGGGGTCACTGAAGCTTTCTTT. It encodes CASSPTQGVTEAFF.

The V call is TRBV20-1, the J call TRBJ1-2; D not certain. V dropped 3 bases and J dropped 0 bases, with 11 bases sitting between them. This CDR3 comprises 14 residues. In germline, CDR1 is DFQATT, CDR2 SNEGSKA (reference sequence). CDR3 sequence reads: CSASLSMANYGYTF. DNA for the CDR3: TGCAGTGCTAGTTTGTCGATGGCTAACTATGGCTACACCTTC.

This clone was observed a single time. J is TRBJ1-1 and V is TRBV10-3; 9 nucleotides match TRBD1. Per germline, CDR1 ENHRY and CDR2 SYGVKD. The CDR3 totals 15 residues. V lost 0 bases and J lost 6; bases outside the gene matches: 5. This CDR3 reads CAISESGGQGPEAFF. Written as DNA, the CDR3 is TGTGCCATCAGTGAGTCGGGGGGACAGGGCCCTGAAGCTTTCTTT.

The chain carries TRBV2 and TRBJ2-3; 9 bases agree with TRBD2. V lost 6 bases, J lost 2 bases, and 9 bases stayed unmatched. This CDR3 is 16 amino acids long. Germline V gene sequence: CDR1 SNHLY, CDR2 FYNNEI. The CDR3 DNA is TGTGCCAGCAGCGACCGGGCGGGGGGGACCACAGATACGCAGTATTTT. It specifies CASSDRAGGTTDTQYF.